Below, 19 T cell receptor beta chains from the same sample are listed, as sequenced in a study of shared clonotypes between healthy human individuals. Libraries were prepared by immunoSEQ multiplex PCR; TCRdb keeps only in-frame clonotypes and omits some of them. The repertoire includes some 1,900,000 clones, about 95% of them detected once, and more than 0.9% sits in the top ten. Terminally differentiated effector memory CD45RA+ cells were excluded by CCR7 positive selection of CD45RO-negative cells. Material for sequencing was naive CD8+ T cells sorted from blood. The receptors originated from a man younger than 30 in good health.

The rearrangement uses TRBV4-1 and TRBJ1-2; 8 bases line up with TRBD1. The junction had 10 bases not matched to a gene; V was cut back by 3 bases and J by 7 bases. CDR1 and CDR2 (germline): MGHRA, YSYEKL. This CDR3 is built from 15 residues. The CDR3 reads CASSHTATGVSGYTF. The CDR3 nucleotides read TGCGCCAGCAGCCATACAGCGACAGGGGTCTCTGGCTACACCTTC.

The rearrangement uses TRBV5-1 and TRBJ2-1, with TRBD2 matching over 12 bases. Germline V gene data show CDR1 as SGHRS and CDR2 as YFSETQ. V shed 1 base and J 9 bases; nucleotides not matched to a gene: 8. This CDR3 is 16 amino acids long. Written as DNA, the CDR3 is TGCGCCAGCAGCTTGACTCTAGCGGGAGGGCGGTTTGAGCAGTTCTTC. This gives the protein CASSLTLAGGRFEQFF. Looking up the rest from reference TRBV5-1 and TRBJ2-1 gives the full variable domain: KAGVTQTPRYLIKTRGQQVTLSCSPISGHRSVSWYQQTPGQGLQFLFEYFSETQRNKGNFPGRFSGRQFSNSRSEMNVSTLELGDSALYLCASSLTLAGGRFEQFFGPGTRLTVL.

CDR3 sequence (DNA): TGTGCCAGCAGTCGGCCCGATGAGGAGACCCAGTACTTC. Protein product: CASSRPDEETQYF. V usage is TRBV2 and J usage is TRBJ2-5; D remains ambiguous. The CDR3 totals 13 residues. The V and J ends lost 5 bases and 5 bases respectively, with 12 bases between them. Per germline, CDR1 SNHLY and CDR2 FYNNEI.

The genes are TRBV7-3 and TRBJ2-3; D assignment may be TRBD1 or TRBD2 (6 bases each). The V gene lost 3 bases and the J gene lost 4 bases, with 14 bases spanning the gap. CDR1 SGHTA and CDR2 FQGTGA come from the germline V gene. The CDR3 totals 15 residues. The CDR3 nucleotides are TGTGCCAGCAGCTTCGAGGGGGGCCCGGCAGATACGCAGTATTTT. Its translation is CASSFEGGPADTQYF.

This chain links TRBV6-1 with TRBJ2-1, with D hard to call. The CDR3 sequence is 9 residues long. Trimming cost V 8 bases and J 7 bases, with 3 bases left between them. Per the germline V gene, CDR1 is MNHNS and CDR2 is SASEGT. As DNA, the CDR3 is TGTGCCAGCTCGAATGAGCAGTTCTTC. Amino acid sequence: CASSNEQFF.

The chain recombines TRBV19 with TRBJ1-4; D unclear. CDR3 length: 15 residues. The germline V gene has CDR1 LNHDA and CDR2 SQIVND (reference sequence). V was clipped by 0 bases and J by 8 bases, with 13 bases between them. Here the CDR3 reads CASSIDLEVDEKLFF. The CDR3 bases are TGTGCCAGTAGTATAGATTTGGAGGTTGACGAAAAACTGTTTTTT.

V usage is TRBV5-4 and J usage is TRBJ2-7, with 8 nucleotides matching TRBD2. The germline gives CDR1 SGHNT, CDR2 YYREEE (reference sequence). The CDR3 has 13 residues. V trimming: 5 bases; J trimming: 2 bases; junction bases outside the gene matches: 3. CDR3 DNA: TGTGCCAGCAGGGTTAGCGGGGCCTACGAGCAGTACTTC. Translation: CASRVSGAYEQYF. The full variable domain, its missing parts supplied by reference TRBV5-4 and TRBJ2-7, is ETGVTQSPTHLIKTRGQQVTLRCSSQSGHNTVSWYQQALGQGPQFIFQYYREEENGRGNFPPRFSGLQFPNYSSELNVNALELDDSALYLCASRVSGAYEQYFGPGTRLTVT.

V is TRBV6-1 and J is TRBJ1-3; no firm D call. With 4 bases removed from V and 2 bases from J, the gap between germline ends came to 15 bases. Germline V lookup: CDR1 MNHNS, CDR2 SASEGT. This CDR3 has 16 amino acids. This CDR3 reads CASSVNGGDAGNTIYF. CDR3 bases: TGTGCCAGCAGTGTAAACGGCGGAGATGCTGGAAACACCATATATTTT.

The chain links TRBV7-9 to TRBJ2-3; possibly TRBD1 for D (6 bases). The CDR3 length is 16 residues. Trimming shortened V by 2 bases and J by 8 bases, and 20 bases separated the two germline ends. The germline gives CDR1 SEHNR, CDR2 FQNEAQ (reference sequence). CDR3 DNA sequence: TGTGCCAGCAGCTTACAGGGGCCAGGGGCTCCAGGTACGCAGTATTTT. Amino acids: CASSLQGPGAPGTQYF.

This sequence joins TRBV7-9 and TRBJ1-1; 10 bases fit TRBD1. CDR1 SEHNR and CDR2 FQNEAQ come from the germline V gene (reference sequence). CDR3 size: 14 residues. J was trimmed by 12 bases and V by 5 bases; bases with no gene match: 12. Written as DNA, the CDR3 is TGTGCCAGCAGCGGACCCGGGACAGGGGAAATAACTTTCTTT. This translates into CASSGPGTGEITFF.

Concerning this clone: In the same sample, other DNA sequences code for this CDR3. This chain uses TRBV5-1 with TRBJ1-2; D ambiguous. Germline CDR1 is SGHRS and CDR2 is YFSETQ. V lost 2 bases and J 2 bases, leaving 7 bases between the germline ends. This CDR3 region has 13 residues. The CDR3 DNA follows: TGCGCCAGCAGCTTAACAGAGAACTATGGCTACACCTTC. Its protein is CASSLTENYGYTF.

As regards this clone: The same CDR3 also results from other DNA sequences found in this sample. The rearrangement joins TRBV4-1 to TRBJ2-1; D ambiguous. The V end was cut by 1 base, the J end by 8 bases, with 12 bases between. This CDR3 region has 14 residues. The germline gives CDR1 MGHRA, CDR2 YSYEKL. The chain's CDR3 is CASSQVATSDEQFF. The CDR3 bases are TGCGCCAGCAGCCAAGTTGCGACTTCAGATGAGCAGTTCTTC.

About this clone itself: Other DNA sequences in the sample encode the same CDR3. The V and J genes are TRBV4-1 and TRBJ2-7; D may be TRBD2 (6 bases). V lost 4 bases to trimming and J lost 4 bases, with 11 bases between them. The CDR3 contains 13 residues. Germline assignment: CDR1 MGHRA and CDR2 YSYEKL. CDR3 amino acids: CASSLTGDYEQYF. DNA for the CDR3: TGCGCCAGCAGCCTCACGGGGGATTACGAGCAGTACTTC.

The chain is built from TRBV6-1 and TRBJ1-1; TRBD1 aligns across 7 bases. CDR1 is MNHNS and CDR2 is SASEGT in the germline V gene. V lost 0 bases to trimming and J lost 0 bases; unmatched junction nucleotides: 10. There are 18 residues in the CDR3. CDR3 residues: CASSEALPGGELNTEAFF. Here the CDR3 DNA reads TGTGCCAGCAGTGAAGCGCTCCCAGGGGGGGAACTGAACACTGAAGCTTTCTTT.

V is TRBV6-5 and J is TRBJ2-7, with D unclear. Germline values: CDR1 MNHEY, CDR2 SVGAGI. The CDR3 contains 13 residues. V lost 0 bases and J lost 6, with 9 bases in between. CDR3 loop: CASSYSVTTEQYF. The CDR3 coding sequence is TGTGCCAGCAGTTACTCGGTTACAACCGAGCAGTACTTC.

To note about this clone: Germline is not matched at one junction end, which may reflect a read error. The V call is TRBV27, the J call TRBJ2-1, with D tentatively TRBD1 or TRBD2 (5 bases each). This CDR3 has 12 residues. Germline V gives CDR1 MNHEY, CDR2 SMNVEV (reference sequence). The CDR3 DNA reads as TGTGCCGGCAGTTTATGGGGGAATGAGCAGTTCTTC. This sequence encodes CAGSLWGNEQFF.

V usage is TRBV6-1 and J usage is TRBJ2-7, with a possible D match to TRBD1 (6 bases). The CDR3 extends over 12 amino acids. Per the germline V gene, CDR1 is MNHNS and CDR2 is SASEGT. V was trimmed by 4 bases and J by 7 bases, leaving 11 bases between them. CDR3: CASSGNREEQYF. The CDR3 DNA reads TGTGCCAGCAGTGGAAACAGGGAGGAGCAGTACTTC.

This rearrangement joins TRBV19 to TRBJ1-1, with D perhaps matching TRBD1 (6 bases). Germline loops: CDR1 LNHDA, CDR2 SQIVND (reference sequence). This CDR3 is built from 15 residues. Trimming shortened V by 3 bases and J by 5 bases, and 16 bases separated the two germline ends. CDR3 protein: CASSIQQGRETEAFF. DNA of the CDR3: TGTGCCAGTAGTATCCAACAGGGAAGGGAGACTGAAGCTTTCTTT.

The J gene is TRBJ2-3, the V gene TRBV5-1; maybe TRBD1 (6 bases). This CDR3 is built from 18 residues. V was trimmed by 4 bases and J by 2 bases, leaving 23 bases between them. Germline assignment: CDR1 SGHRS and CDR2 YFSETQ. The CDR3 loop is CASSQLEGGPSYTDTQYF. The CDR3 DNA reads as TGCGCCAGCAGCCAACTCGAAGGGGGACCATCATACACAGATACGCAGTATTTT.